The clone carrying this T cell receptor beta chain was recorded a few times. MiXCR was run by TCRdb on the 5' RACE reads, yielding one entry per CDR3 protein. The table has 95,000 to 100,000 distinct CDR3 sequences, around 17% seen once; the top ten hold about 6%. This CDR3 has 13 residues. V gave up 3 bases and J gave up 9 bases, with 18 bases separating them. Per the germline V gene, CDR1 is SQVTM and CDR2 is ANQGSEA. This specimen belongs to a study of T cells of healthy individuals. The V and J genes are TRBV29-1 and TRBJ2-7; TRBD1 is a possible D gene (8 bases). The TCR comes from a human donor in good health. The CDR3: CSVEFDRGGVQYF. The CDR3 coding sequence is TGCAGCGTTGAGTTTGACAGGGGAGGGGTGCAGTACTTC.